The clone carrying this TCR beta chain was picked up many times. Unique molecular identifiers were incorporated into the prepared TCRbeta library. TCRdb processed the PCR reads anew with MiXCR; each CDR3 protein has one entry. Of around 200,000 distinct CDR3 sequences listed, 9.5% to 13% were seen once; the top ten hold 28%. These data are taken from a study of T-cell reconstitution after alpha-beta-depleted transplantation in children. This CDR3 has 13 residues. The trim removed 3 bases at V and 7 bases at J, leaving 3 bases unmatched. The germline CDR1 and CDR2 sequences are SGHRS and YFSETQ. Sequencing used PBMCs, obtained before TCRalphabeta/CD19-depleted stem cell transplant. The TCR was taken from a child under two years old with acute myeloid leukemia, due to receive a stem cell transplant. The J gene is TRBJ1-4, the V gene TRBV5-1, with 7 bases matching TRBD1. CDR3 in amino acids: CASSWQGGEKLFF. For the CDR3, the DNA is TGCGCCAGCAGCTGGCAGGGGGGTGAAAAACTGTTTTTT.